This T cell receptor beta chain was identified in a study of molecular identifiers for immune sequencing clone quantification. Findings of the study overall: Clones above 20 RNA copies contained over 97% of effector molecules but under 1% of naive ones.

A remark on this clonotype: Its antigen is not known. One junction end disagrees with the germline gene, perhaps due to a read error.

In TCRdb, the PCR reads were re-called with MiXCR into one record per CDR3 protein. The sample has more than 450,000 distinct CDR3 sequences; around 25% are singletons. Sequencing was performed on naive CD8+ T cells from blood, with Jurkat cell RNA spiked in. The subset was: FACS-sorted CD8+CD4-CCR7+CD45RA+ naive T cells. This clonotype was sampled from a human donor in good health. Some libraries in this study had Jurkat cell RNA spiked in.

The CDR3 spells CAGSYSNPTSDTQYF. CDR3 coding DNA: TGTGCCGGCAGTTATTCGAACCCTACATCAGATACGCAGTATTTT. The chain links TRBV6-5 to TRBJ2-3; D gene ambiguous. The CDR3 contains 15 residues. Germline values: CDR1 MNHEY, CDR2 SVGAGI.